The rows below give T cell receptor beta chains drawn from one sample of a study of blood T cells in healthy people across ages. TCRdb re-called the 5' RACE reads through MiXCR, storing one row per CDR3 protein. Among some 640,000 distinct CDR3 sequences, 45% to 50% were seen once, and the ten largest hold 25% to 35%. Sequencing input: blood. These receptor sequences come from a woman in her sixties in good health. Both conserved end residues are part of each CDR3. D genes are given only for firm matches. The listing skips clone size in some rows; elsewhere it reads once, few, many or a size class.

j_gene | len | d_gene | abundance | v_gene | CDR3nt | CDR3aa
TRBJ2-1 | 15 | TRBD2 | - | TRBV5-1 | TGCGCCAGCAGCGGCCTAGCGGGTTCCCACAATGAGCAGTTCTTC | CASSGLAGSHNEQFF
TRBJ2-5 | 14 | - | few | TRBV7-9 | TGTGCCAGCAGCTCACGTCCTATCCAAGAGACCCAGTACTTC | CASSSRPIQETQYF
TRBJ2-6 | 16 | - | - | TRBV12-3/TRBV12-4 | TGTGCCAGCAGTTTAGGTGTAGGCTCTGGGGCCAACGTCCTGACTTTC | CASSLGVGSGANVLTF
TRBJ1-1 | 13 | - | many | TRBV5-1 | TGCGCCAGCTATTATAGCGTGGACACTGAAGCTTTCTTT | CASYYSVDTEAFF
TRBJ2-5 | 13 | - | - | TRBV30 | TGTGCCTGGAGTGAGGGGGTCGGAGAGACCCAGTACTTC | CAWSEGVGETQYF
TRBJ2-5 | 16 | TRBD1 | - | TRBV11-2 | TGTGCCGGCAGCTCAAGCCGGGACAGGAGGGTCCATGAGCAGTACTTC | CAGSSSRDRRVHEQYF
TRBJ1-1 | 15 | - | - | TRBV5-1 | TGCGCCAGCAGCTTGGCCGTGTCCTGGGACACTGAAGCTTTCTTT | CASSLAVSWDTEAFF
TRBJ1-5 | 17 | - | - | TRBV28 | TGTGCCAGCAGTCCAAGTTTTTTTGTGGGTAGCAATCAGCCCCAGCATTTT | CASSPSFFVGSNQPQHF
TRBJ1-1 | 13 | - | - | TRBV6-2/TRBV6-3 | TGTGCCAGCATACGGAGGGGCTACACTGAAGCTTTCTTT | CASIRRGYTEAFF
TRBJ2-3 | 15 | - | few | TRBV28 | TGTGCCAGCAGACCCATGACAGGATTAACAGATACGCAGTATTTT | CASRPMTGLTDTQYF
TRBJ2-5 | 17 | TRBD2 | once | TRBV20-1 | TGCAGTGCTAGAGATTTTGGGGGAGTGGGGAGGGAAGAGACCCAGTACTTC | CSARDFGGVGREETQYF
TRBJ2-7 | 13 | - | - | TRBV29-1 | TGCAGCGGTGCGAGATGGGGCTACAATGAGCAGTACTTC | CSGARWGYNEQYF
TRBJ2-6 | 15 | - | - | TRBV7-3 | TGTGCCAGCAGCTCGGACCTCTCTGGGGCCAACGTCCTGACTTTC | CASSSDLSGANVLTF
TRBJ2-1 | 15 | TRBD2 | few | TRBV3-1 | TGTGCCAGCAGCCAACGCGGTGGGACTAATCCTGAGCAGTTCTTC | CASSQRGGTNPEQFF
TRBJ1-2 | 15 | - | - | TRBV7-2 | TGTGCCAGCAGCAGACCCACGACCTCTCCTTCCGGCTACACCTTC | CASSRPTTSPSGYTF
TRBJ2-7 | 14 | TRBD1 | - | TRBV7-8 | TGTGCCAGCAGCTTATGGACAGGGAGCTACGAGCAGTACTTC | CASSLWTGSYEQYF
TRBJ1-2 | 13 | TRBD1 | - | TRBV12-3/TRBV12-4 | TGTGCCAGCACTCTAGGGGGCTGGGGAGGCTACACCTTC | CASTLGGWGGYTF
TRBJ2-7 | 14 | - | few | TRBV20-1 | TGCAGTGCTGACTCTAGCATCTCCTCCTACGAGCAGTACTTC | CSADSSISSYEQYF
TRBJ1-2 | 16 | TRBD1 | few | TRBV7-3 | TGTGCCAGCAGCTTAAGGGGGGGACAGGGGAAAGAAGGCTACACCTTC | CASSLRGGQGKEGYTF
TRBJ2-1 | 13 | TRBD2 | - | TRBV29-1 | TGCAGCGTTCAGACTAGCGGTTACAATGAGCAGTTCTTC | CSVQTSGYNEQFF
TRBJ1-2 | 15 | - | - | TRBV28 | TGTGCCAGCAGTTTAACCCAACAGGGCATCGGTGGCTACACCTTC | CASSLTQQGIGGYTF
TRBJ2-3 | 15 | TRBD1 | few | TRBV6-6 | TGTGCCAGCAGTTACGCCAGGGGGAGTAGCGATACGCAGTATTTT | CASSYARGSSDTQYF
TRBJ2-5 | 14 | TRBD1 | - | TRBV4-2 | TGTGCCAGCAGCCAAGACCAGGGGGAAGAGACCCAGTACTTC | CASSQDQGEETQYF
TRBJ1-2 | 13 | - | - | TRBV5-8 | TGTGCCAGCGGGGGCGGATCTAACTATGGCTACACCTTC | CASGGGSNYGYTF
TRBJ2-7 | 14 | TRBD1 | few | TRBV5-1 | TGCGCCAGCAGCCCATGGACAGGGAAGGACGAGCAGTACTTC | CASSPWTGKDEQYF
TRBJ2-1 | 15 | TRBD2 | once | TRBV5-1 | TGCGCCAGCAGCTTGGGGGGCGGGAGTCGGGGAGAGCAGTTCTTC | CASSLGGGSRGEQFF
TRBJ2-2 | 17 | TRBD2 | few | TRBV6-6 | TGTGCCAGCAGTTACTCGGACGGGAGGGCGAACACCGGGGAGCTGTTTTTT | CASSYSDGRANTGELFF
TRBJ2-1 | 13 | - | - | TRBV29-1 | TGCAGCGGTGGAGGAGGGGCCTACAATGAGCAGTTCTTC | CSGGGGAYNEQFF
TRBJ2-3 | 15 | TRBD1 | - | TRBV12-3/TRBV12-4 | TGTGCCAGCACCACGGGACAGGTGGCCACAGATACGCAGTATTTT | CASTTGQVATDTQYF
TRBJ2-4 | 16 | TRBD1 | - | TRBV19 | TGTGCCAGTAGTCCGGGACAGTTACTAGCCAAAAACATTCAGTACTTC | CASSPGQLLAKNIQYF
TRBJ1-1 | 12 | - | - | TRBV20-1 | TGCAGTGCCCGACAGTCGGGCACTGAAGCTTTCTTT | CSARQSGTEAFF
TRBJ2-7 | 17 | TRBD2 | - | TRBV29-1 | TGCAGCGTTGAAAGGACTAGCGGGAGTCGGTCCTACAATGAGCAGTACTTC | CSVERTSGSRSYNEQYF
TRBJ2-5 | 14 | TRBD2 | few | TRBV9 | TGTGCCAGCAGCGTCGGACTAGAGCTAAGAACCCAGTACTTC | CASSVGLELRTQYF
TRBJ2-1 | 17 | TRBD2 | - | TRBV6-2/TRBV6-3 | TGTGCCAGCTCCCGTTCGGGACTAGCGGGAGTTAGGAATGAGCAGTTCTTC | CASSRSGLAGVRNEQFF
TRBJ2-1 | 16 | - | - | TRBV28 | TGTGCCAGCAGTTCACCCACTTCCCGCTCCTACAATGAGCAGTTCTTC | CASSSPTSRSYNEQFF
TRBJ2-1 | 12 | - | - | TRBV29-1 | TGCAGCGTTGATCTCCTCTACAATGAGCAGTTCTTC | CSVDLLYNEQFF
TRBJ1-6 | 14 | - | - | TRBV5-5 | TGTGCCAGCAGCTTGTCCCAGTTGGTCTCACCCCTCCACTTT | CASSLSQLVSPLHF
TRBJ1-4 | 16 | - | - | TRBV7-9 | TGTGCCAGCAGCCCGAAGTTTGGGACAACTAATGAAAAACTGTTTTTT | CASSPKFGTTNEKLFF
TRBJ2-4 | 18 | TRBD2 | few | TRBV30 | TGTGCCTGGAGTGTAATCTCTAGCGGGAGGGTACCCAAAAACATTCAGTACTTC | CAWSVISSGRVPKNIQYF
TRBJ2-7 | 15 | TRBD2 | few | TRBV6-5 | TGTGCCAGCAGTTCCCCGGGACTAGCGACCTACGAGCAGTACTTC | CASSSPGLATYEQYF
TRBJ2-2 | 16 | - | - | TRBV11-2 | TGTGCCAGCAGCCACGGCTCGGGGGACTCCCCCGGGGAGCTGTTTTTT | CASSHGSGDSPGELFF
TRBJ2-7 | 15 | TRBD2 | - | TRBV6-2/TRBV6-3 | TGTGCCAGCAGTTACTCGGAAGCGGGATCCTACGAGCAGTACTTC | CASSYSEAGSYEQYF
TRBJ2-7 | 14 | TRBD1 | few | TRBV20-1 | TGCAGTGCTAGAGACCGGACAGGGTTCTACGAGCAGTACTTC | CSARDRTGFYEQYF
TRBJ2-7 | 14 | TRBD2 | few | TRBV28 | TGTGCCAGCAGGGGGGCCAGCGGGAGTTACGAGCAGTACTTC | CASRGASGSYEQYF
TRBJ2-5 | 16 | - | - | TRBV29-1 | TGCAGCGTTGAAGATAGGTGGGGTTTGGGTAGGGAGACCCAGTACTTC | CSVEDRWGLGRETQYF